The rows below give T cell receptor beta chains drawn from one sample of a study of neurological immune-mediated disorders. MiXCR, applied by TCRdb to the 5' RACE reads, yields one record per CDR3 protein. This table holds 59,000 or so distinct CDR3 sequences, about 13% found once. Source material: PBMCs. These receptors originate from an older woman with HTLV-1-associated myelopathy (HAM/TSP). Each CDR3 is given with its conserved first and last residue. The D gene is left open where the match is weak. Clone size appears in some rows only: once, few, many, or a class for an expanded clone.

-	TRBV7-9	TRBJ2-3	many	CASRPLTGVRTDTQYF	TGTGCCAGCAGACCCCTCACGGGAGTACGTACAGATACGCAGTATTTT
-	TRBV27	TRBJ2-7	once	CASPASSGEQYF	TGTGCCAGCCCCGCGTCCTCTGGAGAGCAGTACTTC
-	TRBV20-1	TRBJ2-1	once	CSARVDREADTQFF	TGCAGTGCTAGAGTAGACCGAGAAGCAGATACGCAGTTCTTC
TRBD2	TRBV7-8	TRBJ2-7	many	CASSPSGWSSYEQYF	TGTGCCAGCAGCCCTAGCGGATGGAGCTCCTACGAGCAGTACTTC
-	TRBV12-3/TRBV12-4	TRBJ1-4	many	CASSQRGAQLFF	TGTGCCAGCAGTCAACGTGGGGCACAACTGTTTTTT
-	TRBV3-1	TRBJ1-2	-	CASSQGWAPYYGYTF	TGTGCCAGCAGTCAAGGCTGGGCTCCTTACTATGGCTACACCTTC
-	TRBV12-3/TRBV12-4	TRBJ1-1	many	CASSLSGVDTEAFF	TGTGCCAGCAGTTTATCGGGGGTTGACACTGAAGCTTTCTTT
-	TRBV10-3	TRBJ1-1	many	CAISESRIMNTEAFF	TGTGCCATCAGTGAGTCCCGGATTATGAACACTGAAGCTTTCTTT
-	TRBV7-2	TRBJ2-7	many	CASSFLRSSYEQYF	TGTGCCAGCAGCTTTCTCAGGAGCTCCTACGAGCAGTACTTC
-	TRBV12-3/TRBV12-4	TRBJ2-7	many	CASSFFLLQSSSYEQYF	TGTGCCAGCAGTTTTTTTCTCCTCCAGTCGTCTTCCTACGAGCAGTACTTC
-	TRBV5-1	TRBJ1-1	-	CASSFYICSAYESEAFF	-
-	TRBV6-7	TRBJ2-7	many	CASSQGAYEQYF	TGTGCCAGCAGTCAGGGAGCCTACGAGCAGTACTTC
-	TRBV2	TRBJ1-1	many	CASSPTWTVTTEAFF	TGTGCCAGCAGTCCAACTTGGACAGTGACCACTGAAGCTTTCTTT
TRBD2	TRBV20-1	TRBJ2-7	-	CSAPWTAGVPGELYF	TGCAGTGCCCCTTGGACGGCGGGAGTGCCGGGTGAGCTGTACTTC
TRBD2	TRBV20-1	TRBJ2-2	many	CSARASGRANTGELFF	TGCAGTGCTAGGGCTAGCGGGAGGGCTAACACCGGGGAGCTGTTTTTT
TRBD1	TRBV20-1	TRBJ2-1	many	CSALSPGQRYNEQFF	TGCAGTGCTCTCTCCCCGGGACAGCGCTACAATGAGCAGTTCTTC
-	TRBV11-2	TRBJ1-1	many	CASSQRRNTEAFF	TGTGCCAGCAGCCAGAGGAGGAACACTGAAGCTTTCTTT
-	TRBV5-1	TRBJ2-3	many	CASSGDKGTQYF	TGCGCCAGCAGCGGCGACAAGGGAACGCAGTATTTT
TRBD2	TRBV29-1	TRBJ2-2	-	CSVKTSGSYTGELLF	TGCAGCGTCAAGACTAGCGGGAGTTACACCGGGGAGCTGCTTTTC
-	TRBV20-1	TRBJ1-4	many	CSAKEWTEKLFF	TGCAGTGCTAAAGAATGGACAGAAAAACTGTTTTTT
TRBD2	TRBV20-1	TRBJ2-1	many	CSARDLRLAGEQFF	TGCAGTGCTAGAGATCTCCGACTAGCGGGAGAGCAGTTCTTC
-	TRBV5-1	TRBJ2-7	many	CASSATSVVDEQYF	TGCGCCAGCAGCGCAACTAGTGTGGTTGACGAGCAGTACTTC
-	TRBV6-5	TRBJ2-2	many	CASSPVVGELFF	TGTGCCAGCAGCCCCGTGGTCGGGGAGCTGTTTTTT
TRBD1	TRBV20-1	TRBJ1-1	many	CSARAIRRRDREGPEAFF	TGCAGTGCTAGAGCCATTAGGAGGAGAGACAGGGAGGGCCCTGAAGCTTTCTTT
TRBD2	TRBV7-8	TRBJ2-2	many	CASRRGLAGGSLNTGELFF	TGTGCCAGCAGGAGGGGGCTAGCGGGAGGATCCCTGAACACCGGGGAGCTGTTTTTT
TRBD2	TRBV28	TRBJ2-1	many	CASSHLGAGTRGYNEQFF	TGTGCCAGCAGCCACTTGGGGGCTGGGACTAGGGGTTACAATGAGCAGTTCTTC
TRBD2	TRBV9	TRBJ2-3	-	CASSVSPIPSGSTDTQYF	TGTGCCAGCAGCGTATCTCCCATACCTAGCGGGAGCACAGATACGCAGTATTTT
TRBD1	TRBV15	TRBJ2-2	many	CATSGRQGTRIILPGELFF	TGTGCCACCAGCGGAAGACAGGGTACGAGGATTATATTGCCCGGGGAGCTGTTTTTT
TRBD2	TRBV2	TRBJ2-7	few	CASTLKREAVQYF	TGTGCCAGCACCCTTAAGCGGGAGGCCGTGCAGTACTTC
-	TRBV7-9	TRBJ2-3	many	CASSLDVGGDTQYF	TGTGCCAGCAGCTTAGATGTTGGGGGAGATACGCAGTATTTT
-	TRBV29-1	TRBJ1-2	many	CSVDATPGGYTF	TGCAGCGTTGACGCGACGCCGGGGGGCTACACCTTC
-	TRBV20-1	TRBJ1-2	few	CSAPPDSDNYGYTF	TGCAGTGCTCCCCCTGACAGCGATAACTATGGCTACACCTTC
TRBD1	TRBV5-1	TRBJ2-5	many	CASSLESGTGEPAF	TGCGCCAGCAGCTTAGAATCCGGGACAGGGGAGCCGGCCTTC
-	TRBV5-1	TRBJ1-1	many	CASSLDRVDTEAFF	TGCGCCAGCAGCTTGGATAGGGTGGACACTGAAGCTTTCTTT
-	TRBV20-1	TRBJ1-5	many	CSARDLITDSNQPQHF	TGCAGTGCTAGAGATCTTATAACAGATAGCAATCAGCCCCAGCATTTT
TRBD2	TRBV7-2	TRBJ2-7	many	CASSLWTSGEEYF	TGTGCCAGCAGCCTATGGACTAGCGGCGAGGAGTACTTC
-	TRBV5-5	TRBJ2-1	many	CASSLAGNQDGEQFF	TGTGCCAGCAGCTTGGCCGGGAACCAGGACGGTGAGCAGTTCTTC
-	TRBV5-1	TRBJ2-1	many	CASSLADRTYNEQFF	TGCGCCAGCAGCTTGGCCGACAGAACCTACAATGAGCAGTTCTTC
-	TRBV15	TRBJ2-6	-	CATSSFRVSGANVLTF	TGTGCCACCAGCAGTTTCAGGGTCTCTGGGGCCAACGTCCTGACTTTC
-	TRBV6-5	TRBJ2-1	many	CASALAREANEQFF	TGTGCCAGCGCCCTAGCGAGAGAGGCGAATGAGCAGTTCTTC
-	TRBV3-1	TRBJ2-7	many	CASSQDSLSYEQYF	TGTGCCAGCAGCCAAGATTCCCTCTCCTACGAGCAGTACTTC
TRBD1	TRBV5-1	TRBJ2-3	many	CASSLSGQGASDTQYF	TGCGCCAGCAGCTTGTCGGGACAGGGGGCCTCAGATACGCAGTATTTT
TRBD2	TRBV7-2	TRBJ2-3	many	CASSPTGGIDTQYF	TGTGCCAGCAGCCCCACGGGAGGAATAGATACGCAGTATTTT
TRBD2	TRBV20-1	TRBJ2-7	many	CSATYGLAGTYEQYF	TGCAGTGCTACCTACGGACTAGCGGGAACCTACGAGCAGTACTTC
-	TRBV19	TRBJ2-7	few	CATAQGYEQYF	TGTGCCACCGCCCAGGGCTACGAGCAGTACTTC
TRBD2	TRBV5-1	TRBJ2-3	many	CASSLKKLAGVVDTQYF	TGCGCCAGCAGCTTGAAAAAACTAGCGGGAGTCGTAGATACGCAGTATTTT
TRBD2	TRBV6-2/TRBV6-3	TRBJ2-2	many	CASRPLAGTTGELFF	TGTGCCAGCAGGCCCTTAGCGGGTACCACCGGGGAGCTGTTTTTT
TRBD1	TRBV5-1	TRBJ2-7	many	CASSPGQRTYEQYF	TGCGCCAGCTCCCCGGGACAGAGAACCTACGAGCAGTACTTC